This paragraph reports one T cell receptor beta chain. Its specificity is not known. Reverse transcription of all isolated RNA meant that expressed TCRB transcripts were sequenced. Libraries were prepared by immunoSEQ multiplex PCR; TCRdb keeps only in-frame clonotypes and omits some of them. The sample contains fewer than 350,000 clones, about 7.8% of which appear only once. The data belong to a study of beta chain features in type 1 diabetes. Study-level results: Cells with high TCR expression could be over-represented by cDNA sequencing. More deletions and fewer insertions at VDJ junctions were found in patients with type 1 diabetes.

Germline CDR1 and CDR2: SGHAT and FQDESV (reference sequence). V shed 1 base and J shed 3 bases, with 24 bases lying between them. CDR3 length: 19 residues. CD4+ cells of the naive, central memory, regulatory and stem cell-like memory types were sorted via CD45RO/CCR7/CD25/CD127/CD95/CD27. Sorted populations were all over 98% pure. V usage is TRBV11-1 and J usage is TRBJ1-2, with D hard to call. The material sequenced was central memory CD4+ T cells from blood. This TCR was sampled from a woman aged 18-30 years in good health. CDR3 DNA: TGTGCCAGCAGCTTAGTACCCACCTATGTAAGTGGGAAGGACTATGGCTACACCTTC. It yields the protein CASSLVPTYVSGKDYGYTF.